Presented here are 23 T cell receptor beta chains from one specimen sequenced in a study of cytomegalovirus exposure and HLA in healthy donors. Libraries were prepared by immunoSEQ multiplex PCR; TCRdb keeps only in-frame clonotypes and omits some of them. In the table there are about 120,000 clones, roughly 88% of which are singletons. Sequencing was performed on PBMCs. The receptors were gathered from a woman aged 18-29 years in good health and CMV-seropositive.

The rearrangement links TRBV5-1 to TRBJ2-4; no firm D call. V was pared by 0 bases and J by 6 bases, with 7 bases between. The CDR3 totals 13 residues. Germline CDR1 is SGHRS and CDR2 is YFSETQ. CDR3 nucleotide sequence: TGCGCCAGCAGCTTGGGCCCAGGAAACATTCAGTACTTC. Translating gives CASSLGPGNIQYF.

The CDR3 loop reads CASTAGQGNSGANVLTF. CDR3 DNA: TGTGCCAGCACTGCGGGACAGGGGAACTCTGGGGCCAACGTCCTGACTTTC. The chain couples TRBV2 to TRBJ2-6; 10 nucleotides align to TRBD1. V was pared by 7 bases and J by 0 bases, with 6 bases of the junction left unmatched. The CDR3 consists of 17 residues. The germline CDR1 and CDR2 sequences are SNHLY and FYNNEI.

Of note for this clone: Other DNA sequences of this sample code for an identical CDR3. The chain combines TRBV20-1 with TRBJ1-1; D unresolved. Germline values: CDR1 DFQATT, CDR2 SNEGSKA (reference sequence). The CDR3 has 11 amino acids. Deletions cut 6 bases from V and 5 bases from J, with 10 bases between. Here the CDR3 reads CSASPGTEAFF. CDR3 nucleotides: TGCAGTGCCAGCCCGGGGACTGAAGCTTTCTTT.

The chain uses TRBV18 and TRBJ1-2, with 7 bases matching TRBD1. Losses at the gene ends were 2 bases for V and 3 bases for J; bases not matched to a gene: 6. CDR1 KGHSH and CDR2 LQKENI come from the germline V gene. The CDR3 covers 15 residues. CDR3 region: CASSPTTGTDYGYTF. CDR3 DNA sequence: TGTGCCAGCTCACCAACTACCGGGACAGACTATGGCTACACCTTC. Full variable domain (remainder filled in from reference TRBV18 and TRBJ1-2): NAGVMQNPRHLVRRRGQEARLRCSPMKGHSHVYWYRQLPEEGLKFMVYLQKENIIDESGMPKERFSAEFPKEGPSILRIQQVVRGDSAAYFCASSPTTGTDYGYTFGSGTRLTVV.

V usage is TRBV19 and J usage is TRBJ1-1, with D possibly being TRBD1 (6 bases). Per the germline V gene, CDR1 is LNHDA and CDR2 is SQIVND (reference sequence). The CDR3 runs to 15 residues. Trimming shortened V by 3 bases and J by 2 bases, and 13 bases separated the two germline ends. CDR3 in DNA: TGTGCCAGTAGTATTCCCCAACAGGGAAACACTGAAGCTTTCTTT. Amino acid sequence: CASSIPQQGNTEAFF.

The chain combines TRBV29-1 with TRBJ2-7, with D maybe TRBD1 (6 bases). This CDR3 region has 17 residues. With 3 bases removed from V and 0 bases from J, the gap between germline ends came to 21 bases. Germline-derived CDR1 and CDR2 are SQVTM and ANQGSEA. The CDR3 reads CSVETGHTGITSYEQYF. The CDR3 DNA reads as TGCAGCGTTGAGACGGGACACACAGGGATCACCTCCTACGAGCAGTACTTC.

The V gene is TRBV11-3, the J gene TRBJ2-7; the D gene is possibly TRBD1 (5 bases). Germline V gene data show CDR1 as SGHNT and CDR2 as YENEEA. The CDR3 is 13 amino acids. Trimming took 3 bases from V and 2 from J, leaving 8 bases between them. The CDR3 here is CASSLGRTYEQYF. CDR3 coding DNA: TGTGCCAGCAGCTTGGGGCGAACCTACGAGCAGTACTTC. The full variable domain, its missing parts supplied by reference TRBV11-3 and TRBJ2-7, is EAGVVQSPRYKIIEKKQPVAFWCNPISGHNTLYWYLQNLGQGPELLIRYENEEAVDDSQLPKDRFSAERLKGVDSTLKIQPAELGDSAVYLCASSLGRTYEQYFGPGTRLTVT.

The rearrangement links TRBV6-5 to TRBJ2-1, with 8 bases fitting TRBD2. The CDR3 covers 16 residues. Trimming took 0 bases from V and 6 from J; bases not matched to a gene: 7. Germline V lookup: CDR1 MNHEY, CDR2 SVGAGI. In DNA form, the CDR3 reads TGTGCCAGCAGTTACTCGCGGGGGGCTCCGACCAATGAGCAGTTCTTC. It encodes CASSYSRGAPTNEQFF.

On this clone itself: The sample contains more than one DNA sequence encoding this CDR3. This rearrangement joins TRBV19 to TRBJ1-2, with 7 bases matching TRBD1. V lost 6 bases to trimming and J lost 0 bases; unmatched junction nucleotides: 4. Germline loops: CDR1 LNHDA, CDR2 SQIVND (reference sequence). The length of the CDR3 is 14 residues. Written as DNA, the CDR3 is TGTGCCAGTAGGAGGGACAGTTCTAACTATGGCTACACCTTC. Encoded protein: CASRRDSSNYGYTF.

The chain couples TRBV7-2 to TRBJ2-3, with 10 bases that match TRBD2. The V segment lost 5 bases and the J segment 0 bases; nucleotides outside the gene matches: 2. Germline V lookup: CDR1 SGHTA, CDR2 FQGNSA. The CDR3 has 15 residues. The CDR3 spells CASSPSGRSTDTQYF. The CDR3 DNA reads TGTGCCAGCAGCCCTAGCGGGAGAAGCACAGATACGCAGTATTTT.

The gene calls are TRBV4-1 and TRBJ2-2, with 12 bases identical to TRBD1. CDR3 size: 16 residues. The germline gives CDR1 MGHRA, CDR2 YSYEKL. The trim removed 5 bases at V and 5 bases at J, leaving 6 bases unmatched. The CDR3 coding sequence is TGCGCCAGCAGCTCGGGACAGGGGGCGCGTACCGGGGAGCTGTTTTTT. This translates into CASSSGQGARTGELFF.

This clone appeared once. The rearrangement links TRBV6-1 to TRBJ1-5; D not resolved. Germline CDR1 is MNHNS and CDR2 is SASEGT. The CDR3 consists of 14 residues. Deletions cut 4 bases from V and 0 bases from J, with 7 bases between. CDR3 DNA: TGTGCCAGCAGTGTGGGAGCTAGCAATCAGCCCCAGCATTTT. This sequence encodes CASSVGASNQPQHF.

CDR3 sequence (DNA): TGTGCCATCAGTGGGGGGCGGGATACGCAGTATTTT. This translates into CAISGGRDTQYF. The chain is built from TRBV10-3 and TRBJ2-3, with D tentatively TRBD1 (6 bases). This CDR3 spans 12 amino acids. V was cut by 4 bases and J by 6 bases, with 8 bases left in between. Germline lookup yields CDR1 ENHRY and CDR2 SYGVKD.

This clone turned up a few times. The chain employs TRBV11-3 and TRBJ1-4; TRBD1 is a possible D gene (5 bases). The V end was cut by 5 bases, the J end by 4 bases, with 17 bases between. This CDR3 spans 16 amino acids. Germline V gene lookup returns CDR1 SGHNT and CDR2 YENEEA. Written as DNA, the CDR3 is TGTGCCAGCAGCGATCGACAGCTGCGTTGTAATGAAAAACTGTTTTTT. It yields the protein CASSDRQLRCNEKLFF.

In nucleotides, the CDR3 is TGTGCCAGCAGTGGAACTTCCGACTCCTACAATGAGCAGTTCTTC. Its protein product is CASSGTSDSYNEQFF. The chain employs TRBV6-4 and TRBJ2-1, with D unclear. The CDR3 spans 15 residues. The V and J ends lost 4 bases and 0 bases respectively, with 10 bases between them. Looked up from germline, CDR1 is MRHNA and CDR2 is SNTAGT.

The V gene is TRBV6-1, the J gene TRBJ2-6; TRBD2 is a possible D gene (5 bases). Germline loops: CDR1 MNHNS, CDR2 SASEGT. The CDR3 extends over 15 amino acids. Trimming stripped 6 bases from V and 1 base from J, with 10 bases between. The CDR3 loop is CASRPEGSGANVLTF. Here the CDR3 DNA reads TGTGCCAGCAGACCAGAGGGTTCTGGGGCCAACGTCCTGACTTTC.

The chain carries TRBV28 and TRBJ1-4; D not certain. This CDR3 has 15 amino acids. Trimming stripped 6 bases from V and 0 bases from J, with 11 bases between. CDR1 MDHEN and CDR2 SYDVKM come from the germline V gene. The CDR3 loop is CASSPSGATNEKLFF. The CDR3 bases are TGTGCCAGCAGCCCCTCCGGGGCAACTAATGAAAAACTGTTTTTT.

CDR3 coding DNA: TGTGCCAGCAGTGAACGCAGGGACAGTCAGCCCCAGCATTTT. Amino acids: CASSERRDSQPQHF. This sequence joins TRBV6-1 and TRBJ1-5, with 7 bases matching TRBD1. CDR3 length: 14 amino acids. The germline V gene has CDR1 MNHNS and CDR2 SASEGT. Trimming took 2 bases from V and 6 from J; bases not matched to a gene: 4.

The DNA of the CDR3 is TGTGCCAGCAGTGGAAGCGGGGGAGAGACCCAGTACTTC. Translated: CASSGSGGETQYF. The chain has TRBV2 and TRBJ2-5, with 8 bases that match TRBD2. The CDR3 is 13 amino acids. J lost 4 bases, V lost 4 bases, and 2 bases had no gene match. CDR1 SNHLY and CDR2 FYNNEI come from the germline V gene.

V is TRBV5-8 and J is TRBJ1-1, with 8 bases fitting TRBD1. The CDR3 spans 14 residues. CDR1 is SGHTS, CDR2 YDEGEE, per germline. Trimming cost V 4 bases and J 3 bases; bases outside gene matches: 5. This CDR3 is CASSQQGGYTEAFF. In DNA form, the CDR3 reads TGTGCCAGCAGCCAACAGGGGGGGTACACTGAAGCTTTCTTT.

The chain carries TRBV2 and TRBJ1-2; 8 bases are a match to TRBD1. V lost 4 bases to trimming and J lost 7 bases; unmatched junction nucleotides: 5. Germline CDR1 and CDR2: SNHLY and FYNNEI. The CDR3 totals 13 residues. CDR3 sequence (DNA): TGTGCCAGCAGTGTAGGGCAGGGGGCTGGCTACACCTTC. Amino acids: CASSVGQGAGYTF.

This clone has just a few counts. The CDR3: CASIKGTSGRATYEQYF. In nucleotides, the CDR3 is TGTGCCAGCATAAAAGGGACTAGCGGGAGGGCCACATATGAGCAGTACTTC. The chain recombines TRBV28 with TRBJ2-7, with 16 bases fitting TRBD2. Germline V gene sequence: CDR1 MDHEN, CDR2 SYDVKM. The CDR3 is made up of 17 amino acids. After removal of 7 bases from V and 7 bases from J, the junction contained 13 bases not matched to a gene.

The chain recombines TRBV11-1 with TRBJ2-7, with D unresolved. Germline CDR1 SGHAT, CDR2 FQDESV (reference sequence). The V and J ends lost 6 bases and 5 bases respectively, with 11 bases between them. The CDR3 contains 12 residues. CDR3: CASSPSYNEQYF. The DNA of the CDR3 is TGTGCCAGCAGTCCCTCTTATAACGAGCAGTACTTC. Based on the CDR3 plus reference TRBV11-1 and TRBJ2-7, the full variable domain is EAEVAQSPRYKITEKSQAVAFWCDPISGHATLYWYRQILGQGPELLVQFQDESVVDDSQLPKDRFSAERLKGVDSTLKIQPAELGDSAMYLCASSPSYNEQYFGPGTRLTVT.